This T cell receptor (beta chain) originates from a study of Ad26.COV2.S vaccination and SARS-CoV-2 variants. The wider study: This donor came from the COV1001 trial of Ad26.COV2.S. Into the muscle, Ad26.COV2.S was dosed once or twice, 56 days apart. Overall study findings and caveats: Spike-specific TCR breadth was greater in vaccine than placebo recipients.

Here immunoSEQ multiplex PCR was the method, and the copy in TCRdb shows in-frame clones only, minus some. In the table there are a few hundred thousand clones, around 87% of which are singletons. The CDR3 covers 17 residues. The V end was cut by 4 bases, the J end by 4 bases, with 19 bases between. Looked up from germline, CDR1 is LGHNA and CDR2 is YSLEER. Sample treatment: some 20 received Ad26.COV2.S at low or high dose, single or two shots; several received placebo; per-sample allocation not given. The samples date from day 63 after the first vaccine or placebo injection. Aged 18-55 years, donor was enrolled in Boston around 2020. A note on this clone: Its specificity is not known.

This sequence joins TRBV4-3 and TRBJ1-4; D may be TRBD1 (5 bases). This clonotype was obtained from a person aged 18-65 years who received the Ad26.COV2.S COVID-19 vaccine or a placebo. Sample: peripheral blood, taken in a trial of Ad26.COV2.S vaccine versus placebo. This CDR3 reads CASSPSGLGSGNEKLFF. The CDR3, as DNA: TGCGCCAGCAGCCCATCAGGGCTCGGGTCGGGTAATGAAAAACTGTTTTTT.